This TCR beta chain was observed in a study of blood T cell repertoires in COVID-19. Whole-study context: Whether acute or convalescent, the COVID-19 samples came from the United States, Italy and Spain.

The repertoire was sequenced with immunoSEQ multiplex PCR; TCRdb's copy has only in-frame clones and lacks some. The sample includes roughly 49,000 clones, approximately 86% seen only once; the top ten take 16%. Germline values: CDR1 MNHEY, CDR2 SVGAGI. The CDR3 consists of 14 residues. Trimming took 5 bases from V and 4 from J; bases not matched to a gene: 7. Sequencing was carried out using peripheral blood. This chain connects TRBV6-5 to TRBJ1-1; the match to TRBD1 covers 7 bases. The receptor was isolated from a man in his forties or fifties with acute or convalescent COVID-19. The DNA of the CDR3 is TGTGCCAGCAGTCGAATACAGGGGCCCACTGAAGCTTTCTTT. This gives the protein CASSRIQGPTEAFF.